The rows below give T cell receptor beta chains drawn from one sample of a study of Ad26.COV2.S vaccination and SARS-CoV-2 variants. Method: immunoSEQ multiplex PCR; TCRdb's copy keeps in-frame clones and lacks some. The repertoire holds 400,000 or so clones, with approximately 91% as singletons. Specimen: peripheral blood, collected in a trial of Ad26.COV2.S vaccine versus placebo. These receptors originate from a person between 18 and 60 years old who received the Ad26.COV2.S COVID-19 vaccine or a placebo. Both conserved end residues are part of each CDR3. D genes are given only for firm matches. Only some rows state a clone size, as once, few, many or a class for expanded clones.

abundance,j_gene,d_gene,v_gene,CDR3aa,CDR3nt
-,TRBJ2-5,TRBD2,TRBV5-1,CASSRSGGANQETQYF,TGCGCCAGCAGTCGGAGCGGGGGGGCAAACCAAGAGACCCAGTACTTC
-,TRBJ1-4,-,TRBV11-1,CASSLAGTGNEKLFF,TGTGCCAGCAGCTTAGCCGGGACGGGGAATGAAAAACTGTTTTTT
-,TRBJ2-3,-,TRBV18,CASSPNGDSTDTQYF,TGTGCCAGCTCACCTAACGGGGACAGCACAGATACGCAGTATTTT
-,TRBJ2-1,-,TRBV19,CARYNSSYNEQFF,TGTGCCAGGTATAACAGCTCCTACAATGAGCAGTTCTTC
-,TRBJ1-4,-,TRBV7-2,CASSSVGPGKLFF,TGTGCCAGCAGCTCAGTAGGGCCGGGGAAACTGTTTTTT
few,TRBJ2-1,-,TRBV3-1/TRBV3-2,CASSQAPLSSYNEQFF,TGTGCCAGCAGCCAAGCCCCTTTAAGCTCCTACAATGAGCAGTTCTTC
-,TRBJ2-5,-,TRBV28,CASSTDRRQETQYF,TGTGCCAGCTCCACCGACAGAAGGCAAGAGACCCAGTACTTC
-,TRBJ2-3,TRBD1,TRBV19,CASAQTGSTDTQYF,TGTGCCAGTGCACAGACAGGGAGCACAGATACGCAGTATTTT
-,TRBJ2-3,-,TRBV4-3,CASSQGIRFTDTQYF,TGCGCCAGCAGCCAAGGAATCCGATTCACAGATACGCAGTATTTT
-,TRBJ1-1,-,TRBV7-8,CASSNAGGSTEAFF,TGTGCCAGCAGCAATGCGGGGGGGAGCACTGAAGCTTTCTTT
-,TRBJ2-1,TRBD2,TRBV5-1,CASSRWTSGVDNEQFF,TGCGCCAGCAGCCGGTGGACTAGCGGGGTCGACAATGAGCAGTTCTTC
-,TRBJ2-3,-,TRBV11-3,CASSLERDTQYF,TGTGCCAGCAGCTTAGAAAGGGATACGCAGTATTTT
-,TRBJ2-7,TRBD1,TRBV7-9,CASSPLDRGDYEQYF,TGTGCCAGCAGCCCCCTTGACAGGGGGGACTACGAGCAGTACTTC
-,TRBJ1-2,TRBD1,TRBV9,CASSARTGIIGYTF,TGTGCCAGCAGCGCCCGGACAGGGATCATTGGCTACACCTTC
-,TRBJ2-7,TRBD1,TRBV10-1,CASSVGTGGLEQYF,TGCGCCAGCAGTGTCGGGACAGGGGGCTTGGAGCAGTACTTC
once,TRBJ1-6,TRBD1,TRBV5-8,CASLTASPGGNSPLHF,TGTGCCAGCCTTACCGCCAGTCCAGGGGGTAATTCACCCCTCCACTTT
-,TRBJ2-3,TRBD1,TRBV24-1,CATSDRGQGEADTQYF,TGTGCCACCAGTGATCGGGGACAGGGAGAGGCAGATACGCAGTATTTT
-,TRBJ1-2,-,TRBV2,CASSGVSLVGYTF,TGTGCCAGCAGTGGGGTTTCCCTGGTTGGCTACACCTTC
-,TRBJ1-1,-,TRBV6-5,CASSRGYEAFF,TGTGCCAGCAGCAGGGGCTATGAAGCTTTCTTT
-,TRBJ1-3,TRBD1,TRBV7-2,CASSVDRSSGNTIYF,TGTGCCAGCAGCGTGGACAGGAGCTCTGGAAACACCATATATTTT
-,TRBJ1-6,TRBD1,TRBV9,CASSAGQGGNSPLHF,TGTGCCAGCAGCGCCGGACAGGGAGGCAATTCACCCCTCCACTTT
-,TRBJ1-6,-,TRBV5-1,CASSLAGRSPLHF,TGCGCCAGCAGCTTGGCCGGGAGGTCACCCCTCCACTTT
-,TRBJ2-5,-,TRBV5-1,CASSLGAGETQYF,TGCGCCAGCAGCTTGGGGGCGGGAGAGACCCAGTACTTC
-,TRBJ2-6,-,TRBV7-8,CASSFSGANVLTF,TGTGCCAGCAGTTTCTCTGGGGCCAACGTCCTGACTTTT
-,TRBJ2-7,TRBD1,TRBV6-4,CASSDLGGDRGGYEQYF,TGTGCCAGCAGTGACCTGGGGGGAGACAGGGGAGGCTACGAGCAGTACTTC
-,TRBJ2-7,TRBD1,TRBV6-2/TRBV6-3,CASSYSGTGGREQYF,TGTGCCAGCAGTTACAGTGGGACAGGGGGCCGCGAGCAGTACTTC
-,TRBJ1-4,-,TRBV5-1,CASSLGGGSIEKLFF,TGCGCCAGCAGCTTGGGAGGCGGGTCTATCGAAAAACTGTTTTTT
-,TRBJ2-1,TRBD2,TRBV3-1/TRBV3-2,CASSQDTRGSGGFSEQFF,TGTGCCAGCAGCCAAGATACCCGGGGTAGCGGGGGATTCAGTGAGCAGTTCTTC
-,TRBJ1-4,-,TRBV6-5,CASSVMDEKLFF,TGTGCCAGCAGCGTTATGGATGAAAAACTGTTTTTT
-,TRBJ1-6,-,TRBV4-1,CASSQDWAENNSPLHF,TGCGCCAGCAGCCAAGATTGGGCAGAGAATAATTCACCCCTCCACTTT
few,TRBJ2-7,-,TRBV3-1/TRBV3-2,CASSQVIRGYYEQYF,TGTGCCAGCAGCCAAGTTATAAGGGGATACTACGAGCAGTACTTC
-,TRBJ2-7,-,TRBV19,CASSIDGDRYEQYF,TGTGCCAGTAGTATAGACGGGGACCGTTACGAGCAGTACTTC
-,TRBJ1-5,-,TRBV19,CASRGSNQPQHF,TGTGCCAGTAGAGGGAGCAATCAGCCCCAGCATTTT
-,TRBJ1-5,TRBD1,TRBV28,CASSSTGGSNQPQHF,TGTGCCAGCAGCTCGACAGGGGGGAGCAATCAGCCCCAGCATTTT
few,TRBJ1-5,-,TRBV30,CAWSKTLGGIQPQHF,TGTGCCTGGAGCAAAACCTTGGGGGGAATTCAGCCCCAGCATTTT
-,TRBJ2-7,TRBD1,TRBV18,CASSPGQGIYEQYF,TGTGCCAGCTCTCCGGGACAGGGGATTTACGAGCAGTACTTC